A single sample is the source of the 3 T cell receptor beta chains below, sequenced in a study of HIV-infected children after antiretroviral therapy interruption. The TCR library was built from RNA with a 3' RACE protocol and unique molecular identifiers. TCRdb redid the calling of the 3' RACE reads with MiXCR, one entry per CDR3 protein. Of about 40,000 distinct CDR3 sequences in the sample, around 7% are singletons; the top ten hold approximately 1%. The treatment is: PENTA 11 planned treatment interruption arm or continuous ART arm. The sequencing here drew on CD45RA+ CD4+ T cells from PBMCs, pooled from several time points, taken from a donor given antiretroviral therapy, either interrupted or continuous. Subset here: naive CD4+ CD45RA+ CD45RO- T cells. Receptors were obtained from a pool of human donors with HIV.

V and J are TRBV7-8 and TRBJ2-7, with 7 positions matching TRBD2. The V gene end was trimmed by 0 bases and the J gene end by 7 bases; junction bases not matched to a gene: 6. There are 14 residues in the CDR3. From germline, CDR1 is SGHVS and CDR2 FQNEAQ. CDR3 protein: CASSLAAGAREQYF. The CDR3 nucleotides are TGTGCCAGCAGCTTAGCTGCGGGAGCTAGGGAGCAGTACTTC.

The CDR3 spells CASSSPTAGLAGDEQFF. In DNA form, the CDR3 reads TGCGCCAGCAGCTCCCCCACCGCGGGACTAGCGGGAGATGAGCAGTTCTTC. This chain joins TRBV5-1 and TRBJ2-1, with 14 bases that match TRBD2. The germline CDR1 and CDR2 sequences are SGHRS and YFSETQ. The length of the CDR3 is 17 residues. V shed 3 bases, J shed 8 bases, and the junction held 10 bases outside the gene matches.

This clonotype was observed many times. At one of its ends the junction is not consistent with the germline gene, which may arise from a read error. The CDR3 is CAWRHGNSPLYF. The CDR3 bases are TGTGCCTGGAGGCATGGGAATTCGCCCCTCTACTTT. The chain carries TRBV30 and TRBJ1-6; D is ambiguous. Germline CDR1 reads GTSNPN; CDR2 reads SVGIG (reference sequence). The CDR3 length is 12 residues.